These T cell receptor beta chains were read from a single sample in a study of blood T cell repertoires in COVID-19. Profiling relied on immunoSEQ multiplex PCR, and the TCRdb table lists in-frame clones only, not all of them. The table shows 90,000 to 100,000 clones, with approximately 90% occurring only once. Sequencing used peripheral blood. The receptors were gathered from a man over 45 with acute or convalescent COVID-19. Each CDR3 is given with its conserved first and last residue. D genes are given only for firm matches. Size tells how often a clone was seen (once, few, many) or the class of an expanded clone, and some rows leave it out.

cdr3_nt,cdr3_aa,j_call,d_call,clone_size,v_call
TGTGCCAGCAGCATTACAGGGGGCACTGGGCATGGCTACACCTTC,CASSITGGTGHGYTF,TRBJ1-2,TRBD1,few,TRBV11-2
TGCGCCAGCAGCCCCTTGGCTAGCGGGAGTAACTACGAGCAGTACTTC,CASSPLASGSNYEQYF,TRBJ2-7,TRBD2,-,TRBV5-1
TGTGCCAGCAGTTCCCCCATGACAGGGGGCAATCAGCCCCAGCATTTT,CASSSPMTGGNQPQHF,TRBJ1-5,TRBD1,-,TRBV6-2/TRBV6-3
TGTGCCAGCTCACCACTGGGCCGAAGAATGAACACTGAAGCTTTCTTT,CASSPLGRRMNTEAFF,TRBJ1-1,-,-,TRBV18
TGTGCCAGCAGTTATGAGAGCCAAGAGACCCAGTACTTC,CASSYESQETQYF,TRBJ2-5,-,-,TRBV12-3/TRBV12-4
TGTGCCAGCAGTGAACGGGGGGGAGCCCGCTATGAGCAGTTCTTC,CASSERGGARYEQFF,TRBJ2-1,TRBD2,once,TRBV6-1
TGTGCCAGCAGCTGGCCGGAGGTTAATGAGCAGTTCTTC,CASSWPEVNEQFF,TRBJ2-1,-,-,TRBV5-4
TGCGCCAGCAGCTTGGCCCAGGGACAGGGGCGCCAAGAGACCCAGTACTTC,CASSLAQGQGRQETQYF,TRBJ2-5,TRBD1,-,TRBV5-1
TGTGCCAGCAGCTTGAGTAGGGAGAGGTACACAGATACGCAGTATTTT,CASSLSRERYTDTQYF,TRBJ2-3,-,once,TRBV5-4
TGTGCCAGCTCACCAATCCAGGGCGGGGGATACGAGCAGTACTTC,CASSPIQGGGYEQYF,TRBJ2-7,TRBD2,-,TRBV18
TGTGCCAGCAGCTTACTAGCGCAATCCTACGAGCAGTACTTC,CASSLLAQSYEQYF,TRBJ2-7,-,once,TRBV7-2
TGTGCCAGCAGCATAAAGCCCTCCGGGAGGAGGAATTCACCCCTCCACTTT,CASSIKPSGRRNSPLHF,TRBJ1-6,-,-,TRBV7-9
TGTGCCAGTAGTCCCTCGAGCGGGAGTGGGGAGACCCAGTACTTC,CASSPSSGSGETQYF,TRBJ2-5,TRBD2,-,TRBV19
TGTGCCAGCAGTGTGATACTTCGGGACACCCGAGCCAAAAACATTCAGTACTTC,CASSVILRDTRAKNIQYF,TRBJ2-4,-,-,TRBV6-1
TGCGCCAGCAGCCAGGATCCGATTGCTCAGGGGCGGGTGATCACAGATACGCAGTATTTT,CASSQDPIAQGRVITDTQYF,TRBJ2-3,-,-,TRBV4-3
TGTGCCAGCAGTTTAAATTCCCGGGGGAATGAAAAACTGTTTTTT,CASSLNSRGNEKLFF,TRBJ1-4,-,-,TRBV27
TGTGCCAGCAGCGTAGTTTCCGCGGGCCCCGAGGCAGATACGCAGTATTTT,CASSVVSAGPEADTQYF,TRBJ2-3,-,-,TRBV9
TGTGCCAGTAGGGGCCTCGGGAGCCCGGCGGGCTACACCTTC,CASRGLGSPAGYTF,TRBJ1-2,-,once,TRBV19
TGCGCCAGCGCCCGCCGACTAGCGGGGAGCCAAGAGACCCAGTACTTC,CASARRLAGSQETQYF,TRBJ2-5,TRBD2,-,TRBV5-1
TGTGCCAGTAGTGTACCCGGCGGCAGCGGGAGAACCTACGAGCAGTACTTC,CASSVPGGSGRTYEQYF,TRBJ2-7,TRBD2,-,TRBV19